The T cell receptor beta chain described here comes from a study of T-cell reconstitution after alpha-beta-depleted transplantation in children (dated by TCRdb to about 2016). For the wider study: T-cell immune reconstitution after TCRalphabeta/CD19-depleted allogeneic hematopoietic cell transplantation in children was quantitatively tracked in the study by means of TCR repertoire profiling.

What this sample's treatment or condition label stands for: allogeneic hematopoietic cell transplantation with graft depleted of TCRalphabeta T cells and CD19 B cells. TCRalphabeta/CD19-depleted allogeneic hematopoietic cell grafts were given to the transplant recipients, all of whom were children. What the study reported, not specific to this receptor: In some patients, the high TCRbeta diversity seen at day 60 was put down to recipient T cells and intrathymic progenitors that had survived conditioning. The apparently early recovery of alphabetaT-cell counts about two months after transplant reportedly depended on only several hundred rapidly expanded clones that came from non-depleted graft cells. Over the following months the frequencies of hyperexpanded clones went down, and after one year T-cell counts and TCRbeta diversity were mostly credited to newly produced T cells.

The library was prepared using PCR. The sequencer was an Illumina HiSeq 2500. TCR library preparation used molecular barcoding, with unique molecular identifiers applied to normalize quantification of the TCRbeta repertoire. TCRdb reworked the public reads: Q25 trimming with fastp, MiXCR clone assembly, productive beta chains retained. Every distinct CDR3 protein forms one entry, paired with its most common genes and DNA. This sample comprises approximately 980,000 distinct CDR3 sequences, about 29% of them detected only once. The ten largest clones add up to 28% of the sample. In regard to this clonotype: Its antigen is unknown. The input lacks base qualities; no much larger clone sits a single base away.

The sequence was collected from a boy less than two years old who had a stem cell transplant for SCID, so the T cells may come from the graft donor. The sample consisted of PBMCs, mostly from graft donor cells, taken 360 days after TCRalphabeta/CD19-depleted stem cell transplant.

DNA sequence: TGTGCCAGCAGCTTAACCAGACAGGGGAGGATGAACACTGAAGCTTTCTTT. It specifies CASSLTRQGRMNTEAFF. Recombination joined TRBV7-3 with TRBJ1-1; 8 nucleotides in the junction match TRBD1. CDR1 and CDR2, looked up from the germline V gene, are SGHTA and FQGTGA. Taken from cysteine to phenylalanine, the CDR3 has 17 residues. The DNA shown is the 51-base CDR3, in frame from base 1. Trimming accounts for 0 bases at V and 0 bases at J, while the number of junction bases matched to no gene is 6.